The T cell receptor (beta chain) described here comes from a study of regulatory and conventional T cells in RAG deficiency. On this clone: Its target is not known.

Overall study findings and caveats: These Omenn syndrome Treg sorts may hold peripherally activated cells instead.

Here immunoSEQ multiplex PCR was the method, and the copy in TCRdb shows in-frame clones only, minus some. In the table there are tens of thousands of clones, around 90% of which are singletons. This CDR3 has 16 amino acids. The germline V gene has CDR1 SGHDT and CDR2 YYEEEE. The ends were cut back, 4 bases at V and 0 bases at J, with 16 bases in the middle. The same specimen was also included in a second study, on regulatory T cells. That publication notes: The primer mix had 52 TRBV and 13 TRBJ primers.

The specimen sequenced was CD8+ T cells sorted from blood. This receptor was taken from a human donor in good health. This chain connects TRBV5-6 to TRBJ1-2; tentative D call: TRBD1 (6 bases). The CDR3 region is CASSPRGAGANYGYTF. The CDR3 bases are TGTGCCAGCAGCCCCAGGGGTGCGGGAGCTAACTATGGCTACACCTTC.